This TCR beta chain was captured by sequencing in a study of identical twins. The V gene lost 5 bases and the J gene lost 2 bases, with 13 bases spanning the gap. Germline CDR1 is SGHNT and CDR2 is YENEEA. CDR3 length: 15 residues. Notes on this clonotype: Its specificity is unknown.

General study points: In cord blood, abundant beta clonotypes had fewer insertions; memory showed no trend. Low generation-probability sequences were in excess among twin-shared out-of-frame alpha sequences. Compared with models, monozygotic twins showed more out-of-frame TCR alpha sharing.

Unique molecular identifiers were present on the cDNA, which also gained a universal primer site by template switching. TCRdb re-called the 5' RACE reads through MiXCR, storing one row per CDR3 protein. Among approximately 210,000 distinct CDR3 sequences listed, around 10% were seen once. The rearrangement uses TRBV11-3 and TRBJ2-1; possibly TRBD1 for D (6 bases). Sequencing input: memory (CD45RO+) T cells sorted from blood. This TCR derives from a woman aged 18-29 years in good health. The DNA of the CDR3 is TGTGCCAGCAGCCCAGCGACAGGCACCTACAATGAGCAGTTCTTC. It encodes CASSPATGTYNEQFF.